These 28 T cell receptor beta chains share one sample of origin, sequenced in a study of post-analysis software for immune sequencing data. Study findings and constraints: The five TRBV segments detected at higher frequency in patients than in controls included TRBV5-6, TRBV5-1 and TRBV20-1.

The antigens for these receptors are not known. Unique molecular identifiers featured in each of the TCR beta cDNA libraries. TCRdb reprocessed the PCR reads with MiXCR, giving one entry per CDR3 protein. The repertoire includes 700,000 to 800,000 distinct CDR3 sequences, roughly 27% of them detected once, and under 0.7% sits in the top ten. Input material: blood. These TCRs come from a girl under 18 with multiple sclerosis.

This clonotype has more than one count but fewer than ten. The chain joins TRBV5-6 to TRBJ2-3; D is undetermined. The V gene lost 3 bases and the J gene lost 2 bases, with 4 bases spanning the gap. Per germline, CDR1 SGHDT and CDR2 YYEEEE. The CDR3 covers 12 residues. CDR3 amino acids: CASSSATDTQYF. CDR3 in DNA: TGTGCCAGCAGCTCGGCCACAGATACGCAGTATTTT.

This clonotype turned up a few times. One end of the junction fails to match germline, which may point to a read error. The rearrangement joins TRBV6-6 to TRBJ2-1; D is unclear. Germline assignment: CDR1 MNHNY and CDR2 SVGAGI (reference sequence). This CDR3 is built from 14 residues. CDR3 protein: CTSSFASVYNEQFF. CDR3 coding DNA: TGTACCAGCAGTTTTGCTTCGGTTTACAATGAGCAGTTCTTC.

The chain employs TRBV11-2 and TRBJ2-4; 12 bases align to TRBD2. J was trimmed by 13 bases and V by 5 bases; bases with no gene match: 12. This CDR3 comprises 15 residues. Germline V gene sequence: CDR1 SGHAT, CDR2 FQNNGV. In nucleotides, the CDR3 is TGTGCCAGCAGCCCTACTAGCGGGAGGTTCTATGAGCAGTACTTC. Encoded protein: CASSPTSGRFYEQYF.

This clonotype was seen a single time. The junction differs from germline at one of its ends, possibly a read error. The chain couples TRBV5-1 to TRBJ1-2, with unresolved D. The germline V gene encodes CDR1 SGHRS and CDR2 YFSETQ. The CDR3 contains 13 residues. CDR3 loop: CASSLGGSYGSTF. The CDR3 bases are TGCGCCAGCAGCTTAGGAGGGAGCTATGGCTCCACCTTC.

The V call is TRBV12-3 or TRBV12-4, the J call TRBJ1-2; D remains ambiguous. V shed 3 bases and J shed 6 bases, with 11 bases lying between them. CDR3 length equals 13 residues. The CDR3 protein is CASSLRRLDGYTF. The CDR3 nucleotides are TGTGCCAGCAGTTTGCGAAGGTTGGATGGCTACACCTTC.

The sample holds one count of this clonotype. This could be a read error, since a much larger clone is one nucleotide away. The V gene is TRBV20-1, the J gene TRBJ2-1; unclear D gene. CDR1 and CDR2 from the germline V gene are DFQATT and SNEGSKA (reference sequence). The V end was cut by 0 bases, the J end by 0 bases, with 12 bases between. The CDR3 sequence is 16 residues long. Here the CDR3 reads CSARDRGPSSYNEQFF. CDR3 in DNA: TGCAGTGCTAGAGATCGCGGCCCGAGCTCCTACAATGAGCAGTTCTTC.

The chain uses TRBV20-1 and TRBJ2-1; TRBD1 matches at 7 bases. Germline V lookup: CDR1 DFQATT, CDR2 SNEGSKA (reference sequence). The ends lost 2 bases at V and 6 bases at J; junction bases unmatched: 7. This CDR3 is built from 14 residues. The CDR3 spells CSARKSTGRNEQFF. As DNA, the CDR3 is TGCAGTGCTAGAAAATCGACAGGGCGCAATGAGCAGTTCTTC.

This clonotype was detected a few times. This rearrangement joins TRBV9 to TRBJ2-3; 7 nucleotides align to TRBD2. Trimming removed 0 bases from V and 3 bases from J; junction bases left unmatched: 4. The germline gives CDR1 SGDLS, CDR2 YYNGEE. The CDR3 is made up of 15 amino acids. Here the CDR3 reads CASSVARRGTDTQYF. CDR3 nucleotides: TGTGCCAGCAGCGTAGCGAGGCGGGGGACAGATACGCAGTATTTT.

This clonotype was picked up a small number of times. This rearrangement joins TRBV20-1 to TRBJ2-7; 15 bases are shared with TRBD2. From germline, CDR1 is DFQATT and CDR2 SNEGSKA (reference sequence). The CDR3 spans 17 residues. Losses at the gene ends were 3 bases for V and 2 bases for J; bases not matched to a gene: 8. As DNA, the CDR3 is TGCAGTGCTAGTTCTGGACTAGCGGGAGGGCCCGCCTACGAGCAGTACTTC. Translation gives CSASSGLAGGPAYEQYF.

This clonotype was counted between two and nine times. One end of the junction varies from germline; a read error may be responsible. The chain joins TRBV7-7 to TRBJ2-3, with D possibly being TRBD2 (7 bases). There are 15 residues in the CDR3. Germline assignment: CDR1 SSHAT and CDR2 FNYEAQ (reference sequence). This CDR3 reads CASSLGGGVRDTQYF. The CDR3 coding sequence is TGTGCTAGCAGCTTAGGGGGAGGGGTCAGAGATACGCAGTATTTT. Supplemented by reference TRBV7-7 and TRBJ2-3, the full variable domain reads GAGVSQSPRYKVTKRGQDVTLRCDPISSHATLYWYQQALGQGPEFLTYFNYEAQPDKSGLPSDRFSAERPEGSISTLTIQRTEQRDSAMYRCASSLGGGVRDTQYFGPGTRLTVL.

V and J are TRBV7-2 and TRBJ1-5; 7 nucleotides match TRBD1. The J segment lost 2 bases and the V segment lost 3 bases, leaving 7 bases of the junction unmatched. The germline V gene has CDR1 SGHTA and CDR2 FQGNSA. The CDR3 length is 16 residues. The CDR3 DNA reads TGTGCCAGCAGCTTCGCAGGGGGAGGTGGCAATCAGCCCCAGCATTTT. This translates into CASSFAGGGGNQPQHF.

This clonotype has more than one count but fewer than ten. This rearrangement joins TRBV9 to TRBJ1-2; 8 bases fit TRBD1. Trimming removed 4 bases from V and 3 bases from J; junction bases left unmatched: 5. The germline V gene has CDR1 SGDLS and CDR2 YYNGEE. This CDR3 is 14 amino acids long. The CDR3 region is CASSFRGRDYGYTF. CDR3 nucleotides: TGTGCCAGCAGCTTCAGGGGGCGCGACTATGGCTACACCTTC. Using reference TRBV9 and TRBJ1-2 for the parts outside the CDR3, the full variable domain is DSGVTQTPKHLITATGQRVTLRCSPRSGDLSVYWYQQSLDQGLQFLIQYYNGEERAKGNILERFSAQQFPDLHSELNLSSLELGDSALYFCASSFRGRDYGYTFGSGTRLTVV.

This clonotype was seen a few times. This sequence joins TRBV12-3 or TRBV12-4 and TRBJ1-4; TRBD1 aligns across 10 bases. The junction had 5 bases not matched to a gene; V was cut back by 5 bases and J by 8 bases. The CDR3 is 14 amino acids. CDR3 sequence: CASSPWTGGEKLFF. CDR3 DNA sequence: TGTGCCAGCAGTCCTTGGACAGGGGGGGAAAAACTGTTTTTT.

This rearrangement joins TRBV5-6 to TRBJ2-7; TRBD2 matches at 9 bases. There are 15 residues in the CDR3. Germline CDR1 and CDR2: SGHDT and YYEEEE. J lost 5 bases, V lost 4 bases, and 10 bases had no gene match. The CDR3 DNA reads TGTGCCAGCAGCCTAGCAGCGGGGGGCTGCAACGAGCAGTACTTC. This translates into CASSLAAGGCNEQYF.

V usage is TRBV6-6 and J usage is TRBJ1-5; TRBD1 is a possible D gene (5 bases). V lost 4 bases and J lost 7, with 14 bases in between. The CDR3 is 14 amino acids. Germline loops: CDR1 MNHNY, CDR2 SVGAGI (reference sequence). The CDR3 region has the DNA TGTGCCAGCAGTTCCCCAGGGAGGAGGCAGCCCCAGCATTTT. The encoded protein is CASSSPGRRQPQHF.

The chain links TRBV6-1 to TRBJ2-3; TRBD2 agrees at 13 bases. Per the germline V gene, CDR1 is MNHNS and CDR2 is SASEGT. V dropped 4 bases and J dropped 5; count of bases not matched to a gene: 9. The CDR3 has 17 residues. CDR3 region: CASSATLAGGPRDTQYF. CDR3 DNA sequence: TGTGCCAGCAGTGCCACACTAGCGGGAGGGCCAAGAGATACGCAGTATTTT.

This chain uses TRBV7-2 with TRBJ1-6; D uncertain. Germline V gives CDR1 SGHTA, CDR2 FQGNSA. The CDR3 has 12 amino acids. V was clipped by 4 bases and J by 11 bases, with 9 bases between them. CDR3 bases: TGTGCCAGCAGCTACTTATTTCCACCCCTCCACTTT. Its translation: CASSYLFPPLHF.

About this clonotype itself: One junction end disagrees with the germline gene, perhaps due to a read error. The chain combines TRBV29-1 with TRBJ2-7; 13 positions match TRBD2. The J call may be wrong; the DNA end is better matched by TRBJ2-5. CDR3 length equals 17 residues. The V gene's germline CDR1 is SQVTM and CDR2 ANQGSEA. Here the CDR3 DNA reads TGCAGCGCTGAAGATCGGACTAGCGGGGGCCTTTGGGAGACCCAGTACTTC. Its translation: CSAEDRTSGGLWETQYF.

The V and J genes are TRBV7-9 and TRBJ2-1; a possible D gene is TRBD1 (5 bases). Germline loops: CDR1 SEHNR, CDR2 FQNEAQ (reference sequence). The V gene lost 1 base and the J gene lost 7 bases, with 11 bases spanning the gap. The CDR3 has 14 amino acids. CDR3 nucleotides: TGTGCCAGCAGCTTAGGGGGCTCTGGGAATGAGCAGTTCTTC. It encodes CASSLGGSGNEQFF.

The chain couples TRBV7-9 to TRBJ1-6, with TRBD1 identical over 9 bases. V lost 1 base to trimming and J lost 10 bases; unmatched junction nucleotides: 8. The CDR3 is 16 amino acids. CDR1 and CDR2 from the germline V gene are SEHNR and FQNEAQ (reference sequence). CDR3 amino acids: CASSLDPGQGRSPLHF. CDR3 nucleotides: TGTGCCAGCAGCTTAGACCCGGGACAGGGAAGATCACCCCTCCACTTT.

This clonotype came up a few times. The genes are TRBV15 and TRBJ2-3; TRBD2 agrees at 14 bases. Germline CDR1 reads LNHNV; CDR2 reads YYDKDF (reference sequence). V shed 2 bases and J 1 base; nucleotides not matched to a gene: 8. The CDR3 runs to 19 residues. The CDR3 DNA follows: TGTGCCACCAGCAGACGGACTAGCGGGGGGCCCCTTGGCACAGATACGCAGTATTTT. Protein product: CATSRRTSGGPLGTDTQYF.

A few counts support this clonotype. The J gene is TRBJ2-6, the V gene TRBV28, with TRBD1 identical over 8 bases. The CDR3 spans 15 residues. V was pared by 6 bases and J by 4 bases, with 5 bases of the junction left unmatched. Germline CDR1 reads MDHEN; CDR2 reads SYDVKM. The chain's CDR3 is CASRRQGSGANVLTF. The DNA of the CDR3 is TGTGCCAGCAGGCGACAGGGGTCAGGGGCCAACGTCCTGACTTTC.

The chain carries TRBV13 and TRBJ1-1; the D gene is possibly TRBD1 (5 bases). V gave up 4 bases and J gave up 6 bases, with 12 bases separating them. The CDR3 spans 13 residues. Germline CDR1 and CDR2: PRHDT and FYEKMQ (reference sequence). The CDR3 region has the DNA TGTGCCAGCAGCTCCGGGACGGCCTCTGAAGCTTTCTTT. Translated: CASSSGTASEAFF.

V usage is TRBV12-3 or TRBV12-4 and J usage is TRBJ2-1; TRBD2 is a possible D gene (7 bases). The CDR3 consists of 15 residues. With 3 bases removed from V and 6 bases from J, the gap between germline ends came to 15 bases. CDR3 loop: CASSFRGADGNEQFF. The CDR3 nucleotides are TGTGCCAGCAGTTTTCGGGGGGCGGACGGCAATGAGCAGTTCTTC.

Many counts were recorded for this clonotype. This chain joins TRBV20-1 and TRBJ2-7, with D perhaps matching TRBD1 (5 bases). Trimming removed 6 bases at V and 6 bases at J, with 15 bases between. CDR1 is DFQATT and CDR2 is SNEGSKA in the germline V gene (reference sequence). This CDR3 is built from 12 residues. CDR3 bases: TGCAGTGCCGATGCCAGGGAAGGCGAGCAGTACTTC. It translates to CSADAREGEQYF.

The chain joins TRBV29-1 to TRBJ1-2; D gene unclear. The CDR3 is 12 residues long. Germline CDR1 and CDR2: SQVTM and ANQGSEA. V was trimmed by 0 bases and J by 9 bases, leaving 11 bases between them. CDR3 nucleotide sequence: TGCAGCGTTGAAGAAGGTGTCGGGCGCTACACCTTC. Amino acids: CSVEEGVGRYTF.

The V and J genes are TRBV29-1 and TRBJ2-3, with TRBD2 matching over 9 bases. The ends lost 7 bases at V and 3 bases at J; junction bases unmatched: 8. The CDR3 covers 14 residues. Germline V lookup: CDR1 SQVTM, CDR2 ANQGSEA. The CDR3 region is CSAFGAGGTDTQYF. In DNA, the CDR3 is TGCAGCGCTTTCGGAGCGGGAGGTACAGATACGCAGTATTTT.

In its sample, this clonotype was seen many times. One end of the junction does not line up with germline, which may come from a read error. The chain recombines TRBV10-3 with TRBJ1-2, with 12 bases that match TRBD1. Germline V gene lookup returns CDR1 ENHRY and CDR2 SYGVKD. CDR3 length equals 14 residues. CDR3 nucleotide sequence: TGTGCCACCAGTCCCGGGACAGGGGGCAAGGGCTACACCTTC. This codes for CATSPGTGGKGYTF.